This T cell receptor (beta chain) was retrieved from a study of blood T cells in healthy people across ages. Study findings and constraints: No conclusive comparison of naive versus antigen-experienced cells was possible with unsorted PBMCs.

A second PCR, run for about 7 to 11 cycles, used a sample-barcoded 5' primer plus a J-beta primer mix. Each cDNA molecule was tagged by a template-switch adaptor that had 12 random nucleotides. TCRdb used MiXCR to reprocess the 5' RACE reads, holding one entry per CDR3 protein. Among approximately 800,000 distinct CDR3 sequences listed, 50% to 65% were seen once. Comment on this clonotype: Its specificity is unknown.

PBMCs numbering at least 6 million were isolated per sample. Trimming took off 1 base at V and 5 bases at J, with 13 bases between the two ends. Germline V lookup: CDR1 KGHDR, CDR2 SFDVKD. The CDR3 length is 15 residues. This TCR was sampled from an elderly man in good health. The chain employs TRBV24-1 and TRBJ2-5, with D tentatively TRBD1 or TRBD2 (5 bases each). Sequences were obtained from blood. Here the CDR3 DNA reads TGTGCCACCAGTGATTTTGAGCAGGGAGAGGAGACCCAGTACTTC. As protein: CATSDFEQGEETQYF.